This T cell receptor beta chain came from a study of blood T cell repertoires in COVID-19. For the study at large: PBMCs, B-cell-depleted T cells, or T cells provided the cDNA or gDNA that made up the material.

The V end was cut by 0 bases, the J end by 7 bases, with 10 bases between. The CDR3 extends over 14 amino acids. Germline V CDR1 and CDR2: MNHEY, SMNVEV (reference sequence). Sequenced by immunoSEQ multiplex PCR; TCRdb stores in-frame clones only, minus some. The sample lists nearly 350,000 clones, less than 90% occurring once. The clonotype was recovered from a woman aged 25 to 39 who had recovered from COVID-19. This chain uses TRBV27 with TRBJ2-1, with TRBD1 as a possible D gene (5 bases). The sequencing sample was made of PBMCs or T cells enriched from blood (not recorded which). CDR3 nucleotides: TGTGCCAGCAGTTTATCGCCCAGGGTTAATGAGCAGTTCTTC. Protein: CASSLSPRVNEQFF.